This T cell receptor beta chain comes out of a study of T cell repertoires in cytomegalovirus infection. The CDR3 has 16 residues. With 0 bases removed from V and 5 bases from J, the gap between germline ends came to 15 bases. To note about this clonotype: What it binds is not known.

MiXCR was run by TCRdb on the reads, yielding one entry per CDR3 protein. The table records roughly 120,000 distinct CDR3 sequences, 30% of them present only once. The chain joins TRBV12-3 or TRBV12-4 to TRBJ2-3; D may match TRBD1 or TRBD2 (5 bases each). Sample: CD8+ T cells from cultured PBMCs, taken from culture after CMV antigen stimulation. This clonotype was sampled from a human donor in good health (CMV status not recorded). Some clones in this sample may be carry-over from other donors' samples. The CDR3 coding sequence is TGTGCCAGCAGTTTAGCGTTAGGGGCCGGGATAGATACGCAGTATTTT. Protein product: CASSLALGAGIDTQYF.